These 6 T cell receptor beta chains were all obtained from the same sample, sequenced in a study of T cell responses to AZD1222 COVID-19 vaccine. The protocol was immunoSEQ multiplex PCR, while the TCRdb copy is restricted to in-frame clones and leaves out a portion. The profile shows roughly 180,000 clones, around 91% of them singletons. The sample consisted of peripheral blood, taken on day 0 of AZD1222 vaccination. The receptors derive from an adult in good health.

The rearrangement joins TRBV9 to TRBJ2-7, with D perhaps TRBD1 (6 bases). Germline V gene data show CDR1 as SGDLS and CDR2 as YYNGEE. The CDR3 spans 14 residues. V was clipped by 0 bases and J by 1 base, with 8 bases between them. CDR3 amino acids: CASSVEGESYEQYF. DNA for the CDR3: TGTGCCAGCAGCGTAGAGGGGGAATCCTACGAGCAGTACTTC.

The chain has TRBV6-4 and TRBJ2-3; perhaps TRBD2 as D (6 bases). The CDR3 runs 14 residues. Germline values: CDR1 MRHNA, CDR2 SNTAGT. With 6 bases removed from V and 1 base from J, the gap between germline ends came to 11 bases. The CDR3 DNA reads TGTGCCAGCAGCTTAGCGGCTGGCACAGATACGCAGTATTTT. Its protein product is CASSLAAGTDTQYF.

The rearrangement links TRBV6-1 to TRBJ2-1; 10 bases map to TRBD2. The CDR3 runs to 16 residues. The junction had 5 bases not matched to a gene; V was cut back by 2 bases and J by 4 bases. Germline lookup yields CDR1 MNHNS and CDR2 SASEGT. The CDR3 loop is CASSELETSGYNEQFF. CDR3 DNA sequence: TGTGCCAGCAGTGAATTGGAGACTAGCGGGTACAATGAGCAGTTCTTC.

The CDR3 loop is CASSPLGGAYNEQFF. For the CDR3, the DNA is TGTGCCAGCAGCCCCCTGGGGGGGGCCTACAATGAGCAGTTCTTC. The gene calls are TRBV7-3 and TRBJ2-1; 7 bases agree with TRBD2. The CDR3 is 15 residues long. CDR1 SGHTA and CDR2 FQGTGA come from the germline V gene. Trimming cost V 5 bases and J 2 bases; bases outside gene matches: 6. Filled out from reference TRBV7-3 and TRBJ2-1, the complete variable domain reads GAGVSQTPSNKVTEKGKYVELRCDPISGHTALYWYRQSLGQGPEFLIYFQGTGAADDSGLPNDRFFAVRPEGSVSTLKIQRTERGDSAVYLCASSPLGGAYNEQFFGPGTRLTVL.

J is TRBJ2-2 and V is TRBV5-6; D remains unclear. The CDR3 is made up of 15 amino acids. Germline values: CDR1 SGHDT, CDR2 YYEEEE. V lost 0 bases and J 2 bases, leaving 8 bases between the germline ends. CDR3 sequence: CASSLVWKNTGELFF. CDR3 bases: TGTGCCAGCAGCTTGGTCTGGAAAAACACCGGGGAGCTGTTTTTT.

V and J are TRBV10-2 and TRBJ2-2, with D possibly called TRBD1 or TRBD2 (6 bases each). Trimming cost V 10 bases and J 4 bases, with 10 bases left between them. The CDR3 sequence is 12 residues long. Germline V CDR1 and CDR2: WSHSY, SAAADI. CDR3 in DNA: TGCGCCATGGGGGGCGGCACCGGGGAGCTGTTTTTT. Its protein product is CAMGGGTGELFF.